The next 20 T cell receptor beta chains were all read from a single sample in a study of cytomegalovirus exposure and HLA in healthy donors. The PCR used 60 Vbeta and 13 Jbeta primers. Produced via immunoSEQ multiplex PCR; TCRdb's table is partial and in-frame only. This table holds about 160,000 clones, over 60% found once. The sequenced sample consisted of PBMCs. The receptors shown here come from a woman aged 25 to 39 in good health and CMV-seronegative.

The gene calls are TRBV28 and TRBJ1-2; no reliable D call. V was clipped by 10 bases and J by 0 bases, with 15 bases between them. The germline V gene has CDR1 MDHEN and CDR2 SYDVKM. CDR3 length equals 14 residues. CDR3 DNA: TGTGCCACCACTATTCGAACCGCTAACTATGGCTACACCTTC. Encoded protein: CATTIRTANYGYTF.

V usage is TRBV7-3 and J usage is TRBJ2-1; 7 bases line up with TRBD2. The CDR3 consists of 14 residues. The V gene end was trimmed by 5 bases and the J gene end by 7 bases; junction bases not matched to a gene: 8. The germline CDR1 and CDR2 sequences are SGHTA and FQGTGA. The CDR3 spells CASSPGGMANEQFF. The CDR3 DNA is TGTGCCAGCAGCCCGGGGGGTATGGCGAATGAGCAGTTCTTC.

The chain uses TRBV19 and TRBJ1-5; D is perhaps TRBD1 (6 bases). V lost 3 bases and J 0 bases, leaving 15 bases between the germline ends. Germline V gives CDR1 LNHDA, CDR2 SQIVND (reference sequence). This CDR3 comprises 17 residues. This chain's CDR3 is CASSIPGHLYSNQPQHF. The DNA of the CDR3 is TGTGCCAGTAGTATTCCGGGACACCTTTATAGCAATCAGCCCCAGCATTTT.

The V call is TRBV6-6, the J call TRBJ1-4, with a tentative D call TRBD1 (6 bases). The V end lost 5 bases, the J end lost 2 bases, and 15 bases lay between the germline ends. The CDR3 is 16 amino acids. From germline, CDR1 is MNHNY and CDR2 SVGAGI (reference sequence). CDR3 bases: TGTGCCAGCAGTCTTTACCGGGACACCACTAATGAAAAACTGTTTTTT. It translates to CASSLYRDTTNEKLFF.

The rearrangement joins TRBV4-2 to TRBJ1-5, with D perhaps TRBD1 (6 bases). Trimming cost V 4 bases and J 6 bases, with 16 bases left between them. The CDR3 sequence is 15 residues long. Germline-derived CDR1 and CDR2 are LGHNA and YNFKEQ. The CDR3 sequence: CASSPIATGVQPQHF. The CDR3 DNA is TGTGCCAGCAGCCCCATAGCGACAGGAGTTCAGCCCCAGCATTTT.

This chain joins TRBV28 and TRBJ2-7; 12 bases line up with TRBD2. The germline V gene encodes CDR1 MDHEN and CDR2 SYDVKM. The CDR3 covers 15 residues. The J segment lost 7 bases and the V segment lost 6 bases, leaving 10 bases of the junction unmatched. CDR3 residues: CASRGMLAGGREQYF. CDR3 bases: TGTGCCAGCAGGGGGATGCTAGCGGGAGGGCGGGAGCAGTACTTC.

The rearrangement links TRBV28 to TRBJ1-2; a possible D gene is TRBD1 (5 bases). CDR1 and CDR2 (germline): MDHEN, SYDVKM. Between the trimmed V and J ends, which lost 9 bases and 4 bases, there was a span of 12 bases. The CDR3 contains 12 residues. The CDR3 region has the DNA TGTGCCAGTCTTGGGGGGGTCTATGGCTACACCTTC. Translation gives CASLGGVYGYTF.

The chain employs TRBV15 and TRBJ1-2, with D tentatively TRBD1 (5 bases). This CDR3 is 16 amino acids long. The V gene lost 0 bases and the J gene lost 5 bases, with 16 bases spanning the gap. Per the germline V gene, CDR1 is LNHNV and CDR2 is YYDKDF (reference sequence). The CDR3 loop reads CATSRDPGGVEYGYTF. The DNA of the CDR3 is TGTGCCACCAGCAGAGATCCGGGAGGGGTAGAGTATGGCTACACCTTC.

This clone was detected a few times. The chain uses TRBV27 and TRBJ2-2; 10 bases fit TRBD2. The CDR3 covers 18 residues. V shed 2 bases, J shed 6 bases, and the junction held 12 bases outside the gene matches. In germline, CDR1 is MNHEY, CDR2 SMNVEV (reference sequence). The CDR3 region has the DNA TGTGCCAGCAGTTTAGGCACTAGCGGGGAACGGGGACCCGGGGAGCTGTTTTTT. Its translation: CASSLGTSGERGPGELFF.

The chain combines TRBV4-3 with TRBJ1-2, with 10 bases matching TRBD1. Germline V gene sequence: CDR1 LGHNA, CDR2 YSLEER. V gave up 2 bases and J gave up 5 bases; unmatched junction bases: 2. The CDR3 runs to 14 residues. The CDR3 loop reads CASSQRQGAYGYTF. The CDR3 nucleotides read TGCGCCAGCAGCCAAAGACAGGGGGCTTATGGCTACACCTTC.

The chain uses TRBV6-5 and TRBJ1-5; D call uncertain. V dropped 8 bases and J dropped 7 bases, with 12 bases sitting between them. The germline CDR1 and CDR2 sequences are MNHEY and SVGAGI. The CDR3 contains 12 residues. CDR3 region: CASGWARQPQHF. The DNA for the CDR3 is TGTGCCAGCGGCTGGGCTCGACAGCCCCAGCATTTT.

This sequence joins TRBV19 and TRBJ1-2, with unresolved D. CDR1 LNHDA and CDR2 SQIVND come from the germline V gene (reference sequence). V shed 1 base and J shed 6 bases, with 9 bases lying between them. This CDR3 is 13 amino acids long. CDR3 loop: CASSIGRWDGYTF. In nucleotides, the CDR3 is TGTGCCAGTAGTATAGGCAGGTGGGATGGCTACACCTTC.

This rearrangement joins TRBV5-1 to TRBJ2-1; 11 positions agree with TRBD2. Trimming removed 4 bases from V and 5 bases from J; junction bases left unmatched: 5. Germline loops: CDR1 SGHRS, CDR2 YFSETQ. CDR3 size: 15 residues. The CDR3 DNA reads TGCGCCAGCAGCGGGGGGACTAGCGGAAACAATGAGCAGTTCTTC. It encodes CASSGGTSGNNEQFF. The complete variable domain, with remaining parts taken from reference TRBV5-1 and TRBJ2-1, reads KAGVTQTPRYLIKTRGQQVTLSCSPISGHRSVSWYQQTPGQGLQFLFEYFSETQRNKGNFPGRFSGRQFSNSRSEMNVSTLELGDSALYLCASSGGTSGNNEQFFGPGTRLTVL.

This chain links TRBV6-5 with TRBJ1-6; D might be TRBD1 (6 bases). The CDR3 length is 13 residues. V dropped 7 bases and J dropped 7 bases, with 11 bases sitting between them. From germline, CDR1 is MNHEY and CDR2 SVGAGI. The CDR3 loop is CASKTDSNSPLHF. The CDR3 DNA sequence: TGTGCCAGCAAAACGGACAGCAATTCACCCCTCCACTTT.

A single count supports this clone. The chain recombines TRBV6-6 with TRBJ2-3; possible D gene TRBD2, 5 bases. The V and J ends lost 5 bases and 1 base respectively, with 13 bases between them. Per the germline V gene, CDR1 is MNHNY and CDR2 is SVGAGI (reference sequence). The CDR3 spans 15 residues. As DNA, the CDR3 is TGTGCCAGCAGTCCTCCAAGGACTGGCACAGATACGCAGTATTTT. Protein sequence: CASSPPRTGTDTQYF.

This sequence joins TRBV4-2 and TRBJ2-3, with D possibly matching TRBD1 (7 bases). The CDR3 is 18 amino acids. Trimming removed 0 bases from V and 7 bases from J, with 23 bases in between. Germline-derived CDR1 and CDR2 are LGHNA and YNFKEQ. The CDR3 loop reads CASSQEGAGGLGWNTQYF. The CDR3 nucleotides read TGTGCCAGCAGCCAAGAGGGGGCAGGGGGACTGGGTTGGAATACGCAGTATTTT.

Only a few counts were recorded for this clone. This rearrangement joins TRBV5-1 to TRBJ1-6; 9 nucleotides align to TRBD1. There are 18 residues in the CDR3. V was pared by 0 bases and J by 4 bases, with 8 bases of the junction left unmatched. CDR1 is SGHRS, CDR2 YFSETQ, per germline. CDR3 in amino acids: CASSLVGTGPSYNSPLHF. In nucleotides, the CDR3 is TGCGCCAGCAGCTTGGTGGGGACAGGGCCCTCTTATAATTCACCCCTCCACTTT.

The chain joins TRBV18 to TRBJ2-1; D gene unclear. The CDR3 consists of 15 residues. Germline V gene lookup returns CDR1 KGHSH and CDR2 LQKENI. The V end was cut by 3 bases, the J end by 0 bases, with 9 bases between. CDR3 in DNA: TGTGCCAGCTCACCTTCGGAGAGCTCCTACAATGAGCAGTTCTTC. Translation gives CASSPSESSYNEQFF.

V is TRBV29-1 and J is TRBJ2-5; perhaps TRBD1 as D (6 bases). Deletions cut 7 bases from V and 1 base from J, with 16 bases between. This CDR3 comprises 14 residues. CDR1 and CDR2 from the germline V gene are SQVTM and ANQGSEA. CDR3 DNA: TGCAGCGGTTCCACAGGGCAGACCCAAGAGACCCAGTACTTC. This gives the protein CSGSTGQTQETQYF.

V usage is TRBV27 and J usage is TRBJ1-4; a possible D gene is TRBD1 (5 bases). This CDR3 is 15 amino acids long. The V gene's germline CDR1 is MNHEY and CDR2 SMNVEV (reference sequence). V shed 0 bases and J shed 7 bases, with 12 bases lying between them. CDR3 in DNA: TGTGCCAGCAGTTTATCGGGGCAGGGCGCTGAAAAACTGTTTTTT. Its translation: CASSLSGQGAEKLFF.